This T cell receptor (beta chain) was recovered during a study of blood T cell repertoires in COVID-19. The wider study: T cells, B-cell-depleted T cells, or PBMCs supplied cDNA or gDNA.

The study recruited people aged about 18 to 89 years across roughly 25 US areas. Clinical histories supplied by participants themselves formed the basis of cohort assignment. Cohort 3 donors were reported recovered after two negative PCRs, clearance, or symptom resolution. Profiling relied on immunoSEQ multiplex PCR, and the TCRdb table lists in-frame clones only, not all of them. The table lists some 300,000 clones, 88% of them singletons. The CDR3 is 16 residues long. Sequences were obtained from PBMCs or T cells enriched from blood (not recorded which). V and J are TRBV21-1 and TRBJ2-1; the listed D gene, TRBD2, was not tested against the DNA. TRBV21-1 is a pseudogene segment. This TCR derives from a young woman who had recovered from COVID-19. The CDR3 DNA sequence: TGTGCCAGCAGCAGACTAGCGGGAGTACGTGGCAATGAGCAGTTCTTC. It encodes CASSRLAGVRGNEQFF.